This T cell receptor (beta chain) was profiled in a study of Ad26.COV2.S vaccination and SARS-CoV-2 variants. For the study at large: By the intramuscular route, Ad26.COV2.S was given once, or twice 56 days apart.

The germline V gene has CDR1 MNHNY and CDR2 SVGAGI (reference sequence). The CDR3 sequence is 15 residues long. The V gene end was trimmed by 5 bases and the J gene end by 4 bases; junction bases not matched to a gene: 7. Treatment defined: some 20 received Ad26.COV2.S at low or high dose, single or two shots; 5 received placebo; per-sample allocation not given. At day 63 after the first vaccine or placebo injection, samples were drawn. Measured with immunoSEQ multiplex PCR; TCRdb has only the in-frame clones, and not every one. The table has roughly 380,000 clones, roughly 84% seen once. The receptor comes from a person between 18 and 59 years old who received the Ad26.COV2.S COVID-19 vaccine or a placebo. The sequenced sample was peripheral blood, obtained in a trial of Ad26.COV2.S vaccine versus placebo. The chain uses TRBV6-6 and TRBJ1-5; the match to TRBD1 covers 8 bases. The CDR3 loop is CASSLRGQGNQPQHF. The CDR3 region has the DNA TGTGCCAGCAGTCTTCGAGGACAGGGAAATCAGCCCCAGCATTTT.